These T cell receptor beta chains were read from a single sample in a study of blood T cell repertoires in COVID-19. Assay: immunoSEQ multiplex PCR; the TCRdb copy retains only in-frame clones and omits some. Here the sample spans 130,000 or so clones, roughly 83% being singletons. The sample comprised peripheral blood. The receptors here all came from a woman aged 80 or over with acute or convalescent COVID-19. The CDR3 runs from the conserved cysteine through the conserved F or W. The D gene is left open where the match is weak. Size values are once, few and many counts, or a class for expanded clones, and some rows have none.

>TRBJ1-4|.|TRBD1|TRBV6-5
TGTGCCAGCAGTTCCGGGACAGACAATGAAAAACTGTTTTTT
CASSSGTDNEKLFF
>TRBJ1-1|.|.|TRBV2
TGTGCCAGCAGTGAGGCGACACAAAGTGAAGCTTTCTTT
CASSEATQSEAFF
>TRBJ1-2|.|TRBD1|TRBV27
TGTGCCAGCAGTTCCCACAGGGGTAGGAGCTATGGCTACACCTTC
CASSSHRGRSYGYTF
>TRBJ2-3|.|TRBD2|TRBV19
TGTGCCAGTAGTACCACTAGCGGGGAGGCAGATACGCAGTATTTT
CASSTTSGEADTQYF
>TRBJ1-5|few|.|TRBV25-1
TGTGCCAGCAGTGGGCAGGGGTTTAGCAATCAGCCCCAGCATTTT
CASSGQGFSNQPQHF
>TRBJ2-7|.|.|TRBV6-1
TGTGCCAGCAGTGAATCGGTGTTTCTCGAGCAGTACTTC
CASSESVFLEQYF
>TRBJ1-2|.|TRBD1|TRBV4-1
TGCGCCAGCAGCCAAGATGGCGGGACAGGAGGATATGGCTACACCTTC
CASSQDGGTGGYGYTF
>TRBJ2-1|.|.|TRBV6-4
TGTGCCAGCAGTTCCACAGCTAATGAGCAGTTCTTC
CASSSTANEQFF
>TRBJ1-5|.|.|TRBV27
TGTGCCAGCAGTTCGTACATAAATCAGCCCCAGCATTTT
CASSSYINQPQHF
>TRBJ1-2|.|.|TRBV2
TGTGCCAGCAGTGAAGTAGACTATGGCTACACCTTC
CASSEVDYGYTF
>TRBJ1-2|.|.|TRBV11-2
TGTGCCAGCAGCCCTACTTCCGTCTTTAACTCCTACACCTTC
CASSPTSVFNSYTF
>TRBJ2-7|once|TRBD1|TRBV6-9
TGTGTCAGCAGTTATTCCGGGGACAGGGGTTACTGGGGATTC
CVSSYSGDRGYWGF
>TRBJ2-5|few|TRBD1|TRBV7-3
TGTGCCAGCAGCCTGGGACAGGGCAAAGAGACCCAGTACTTC
CASSLGQGKETQYF
>TRBJ1-5|.|TRBD1|TRBV7-9
TGTGCCAGCAGCTTAGCGGGACAGCCCGATAGCAATCAGCCCCAGCATTTT
CASSLAGQPDSNQPQHF
>TRBJ1-1|.|TRBD1|TRBV29-1
TGCAGCGTTGGAATGGGACAGCCGAACACTGAAGCTTTCTTT
CSVGMGQPNTEAFF
>TRBJ2-5|once|TRBD2|TRBV12-5
TGTGCTAGTGGTGGGGTGGGACTAGCGCCCCAAGAGACCCAGTACTTC
CASGGVGLAPQETQYF
>TRBJ1-3|.|.|TRBV19
TGTGCCAGTAGTATAGGCCCGCCTAGCTCTGGAAACACCATATATTTT
CASSIGPPSSGNTIYF
>TRBJ2-5|.|TRBD2|TRBV19
TGTGCCAGTAGCTCCGTACTAGCGGGTGACTTTCAAGAGACCCAGTACTTC
CASSSVLAGDFQETQYF
>TRBJ2-7|.|.|TRBV9
TGTGCCAGCAGCGTAGGCCCAGGGATGAACGAGCAGTACTTC
CASSVGPGMNEQYF
>TRBJ2-5|.|.|TRBV7-8
TGTGCCAGCAGCCCGGACAGCATGATAGAGACCCAGTACTTC
CASSPDSMIETQYF
>TRBJ1-5|.|TRBD1|TRBV12-3/TRBV12-4
TGTGCCAGCAGTTTTCAGGGGGTGGCCCAGCATTTT
CASSFQGVAQHF
>TRBJ1-5|.|.|TRBV7-3
TGTGCCAGCAGCTATCCCATGACCGGGACACTTTATAGCAATCAGCCCCAGCATTTT
CASSYPMTGTLYSNQPQHF
>TRBJ1-5|few|TRBD1|TRBV6-5
TGTGCCAGCTGGGACAGGGGTAGCAATCAGCCCCAGCATTTT
CASWDRGSNQPQHF
>TRBJ1-2|.|TRBD1|TRBV7-9
TGTGCCAGCAGCTCATGGGACAGCTCCCCGGATACCTACACCTTC
CASSSWDSSPDTYTF
>TRBJ1-3|.|.|TRBV10-3
TGTGCCACAGTAGGGGCCAACTCTGGAAACACCATATATTTT
CATVGANSGNTIYF
>TRBJ2-2|.|TRBD1|TRBV5-1
TGCGCCAGCAGCCCTCTACAGGGGCTCACCGGGGAGCTGTTTTTT
CASSPLQGLTGELFF
>TRBJ1-5|.|.|TRBV7-8
TGTGCCAGCAGCTTCGGTCAACGGCTTGGGCAGGGAAGAGATCAGCCCCAGCATTTT
CASSFGQRLGQGRDQPQHF
>TRBJ1-1|.|.|TRBV24-1
TGTGCCACCAGTGATGGGCGAGAAGCTTTCTTT
CATSDGREAFF
>TRBJ2-7|.|.|TRBV19
TGTGCCAGTAGTCCCCGAGAGGGTTACGAGCAGTACTTC
CASSPREGYEQYF
>TRBJ2-7|.|TRBD1|TRBV11-3
TGTGCCAGCGGACAGGGCGAACTCTACGAGCAGTACTTC
CASGQGELYEQYF
>TRBJ2-5|once|TRBD1|TRBV7-3
TGTGCCAGCAGCTTAGGTGGACAGGGGCAGACCCAGTACTTC
CASSLGGQGQTQYF
>TRBJ2-3|.|TRBD2|TRBV7-9
TGTGCCAGCACCCCCGGGGGGACAGATACGCAGTATTTT
CASTPGGTDTQYF
>TRBJ1-1|.|TRBD1|TRBV5-5
TGTGCCAGCAGCTATGAGACAGGGGCGCCCACTGAAGCTTTCTTT
CASSYETGAPTEAFF
>TRBJ1-6|.|.|TRBV7-9
TGTGCCAGCAGCTTAGATGGGGAGAGCTCCTATAATTCACCCCTCCACTTT
CASSLDGESSYNSPLHF
>TRBJ1-4|.|.|TRBV5-7
TGTGCCAGCAGCTTGGGCGAACGGGATGAAAAACTGTTTTTT
CASSLGERDEKLFF
>TRBJ1-2|.|TRBD1|TRBV18
TGTGCCAGCTCACCGACAGGGGCGGACGGCTACACCTTC
CASSPTGADGYTF
>TRBJ2-1|.|.|TRBV29-1
TGCAGCGTCTATCAATGGGGCGAGGCGAGCAATGAGCAGTTCTTC
CSVYQWGEASNEQFF
>TRBJ2-7|.|.|TRBV9
TGTGCCAGCAGCTCAGGACAGCACTACGAGCAGTACTTC
CASSSGQHYEQYF
>TRBJ2-3|.|TRBD1|TRBV2
TGTGCCAGCAGTTCAGGGACAGGGCTTGTCACAGATACGCAGTATTTT
CASSSGTGLVTDTQYF
>TRBJ1-1|.|.|TRBV7-3
TGTGCCAGCAGCTTAACCCCGGACAGGAACACTGAAGCTTTCTTT
CASSLTPDRNTEAFF
>TRBJ1-2|.|.|TRBV11-2
TGTGCCAGCAGCTTAGGGGGGGAGAATGGCTACACCTTC
CASSLGGENGYTF
>TRBJ2-7|once|.|TRBV6-5
TGTGCCAGCACCAAATTAACAGGGTACGAGCAGTACTTC
CASTKLTGYEQYF
>TRBJ1-5|.|.|TRBV19
TGTGCCAGTAGTATAGATCCCAACAGGAGCCCTTATCAGCCCCAGCATTTT
CASSIDPNRSPYQPQHF
>TRBJ2-1|.|TRBD2|TRBV9
TGTGCCAGCAGCGTAGATGAGCGGGGCTACAATGAGCAGTTCTTC
CASSVDERGYNEQFF
>TRBJ1-1|few|TRBD1|TRBV25-1
TGTGCCAGCAGTGAATTAGACAGGGTAACTGAAGCTTTCTTT
CASSELDRVTEAFF
>TRBJ1-5|.|.|TRBV2
TGTGCCAGCCTCGGGCAGGGTAATCAGCCCCAGCATTTT
CASLGQGNQPQHF
>TRBJ1-3|.|.|TRBV21-1
TGTGCCAGCACCGGGACAGGGTGGGATGGAAACACCATATATTTT
CASTGTGWDGNTIYF
>TRBJ1-2|few|.|TRBV3-1/TRBV3-2
TGTGCCAGCAGTCGGCCATCGGCGGGGGGCTACACCTTC
CASSRPSAGGYTF
>TRBJ1-4|.|.|TRBV5-1
TGCGCCAGCTATGAGCCAGGGGTGAATGAAAAACTGTTTTTT
CASYEPGVNEKLFF
>TRBJ1-2|.|TRBD1|TRBV27
TGTGCCAGCGGGCCTGGCACAGGGGGGATTAATGGCTACACCTTC
CASGPGTGGINGYTF
>TRBJ1-5|.|.|TRBV6-1
TGTGCCAGCAGTGAAGCGCGAACAGGGAGAAGCAATCAGCCCCAGCATTTT
CASSEARTGRSNQPQHF
>TRBJ2-5|.|TRBD2|TRBV5-4
TGTGCCAGCAGCTGGGCGCCTAGCGGGGGGGAGACCCAGTACTTC
CASSWAPSGGETQYF
>TRBJ1-2|.|.|TRBV5-1
TGCGCCAGCAGCGCCATGACAGATAACTATGGCTACACCTTC
CASSAMTDNYGYTF
>TRBJ2-5|.|TRBD2|TRBV20-1
TGCAGTGCTAGTATTAGCGGGGGCCAAGAGACCCAGTACTTC
CSASISGGQETQYF